These T cell receptor beta chains were read from a single sample in a study of siplizumab effects on memory and regulatory T cells. Only in-frame clones appear in the TCRdb table, and some are missing; sequencing was by immunoSEQ multiplex PCR. The sample consists of about 50,000 clones, about 90% of them appearing once. Sequencing was carried out using naive CD8+ T cells sorted from blood. These receptors were collected from a human donor in good health. CDR3s include the opening cysteine and the closing phenylalanine or tryptophan. The order of the fields is V gene, D gene, clone size, J gene, CDR3 protein, CDR3 DNA. D genes are given only for firm matches. Expanded clones get a size class; other rows say once, few or many, or leave the size out.

TRBV5-1	TRBD1	few	TRBJ2-7	CASSLAGGQYEQYF	TGCGCCAGCAGCTTGGCAGGGGGACAATACGAGCAGTACTTC
TRBV27	NA	NA	TRBJ1-4	CASSLSGRINEKLFF	TGTGCCAGCAGTTTATCCGGCAGAATTAATGAAAAACTGTTTTTT
TRBV19	NA	NA	TRBJ1-1	CASSIGVNTEAFF	TGTGCCAGTAGTATAGGGGTGAACACTGAAGCTTTCTTT
TRBV27	NA	NA	TRBJ2-7	CASTQGYEQYF	TGTGCCAGCACGCAGGGCTACGAGCAGTACTTC
TRBV7-9	TRBD2	once	TRBJ2-4	CAVVGLAGDRESKNIQYF	TGTGCCGTGGTGGGACTAGCGGGAGACCGCGAGTCCAAAAACATTCAGTACTTC
TRBV2	TRBD1	NA	TRBJ1-5	CASSASTGAYSNQPQHF	TGTGCCAGCAGTGCGTCGACAGGGGCGTATAGCAATCAGCCCCAGCATTTT
TRBV27	NA	NA	TRBJ1-2	CASSLDPGLNYGYTF	TGTGCCAGCAGCTTAGACCCGGGCCTTAACTATGGCTACACCTTC
TRBV6-6	NA	NA	TRBJ1-2	CASSASRQGHGYTF	TGTGCCAGCAGCGCATCTAGGCAGGGTCATGGCTACACCTTC
TRBV5-4	NA	once	TRBJ1-1	CASSWGHRQEAFF	TGTGCCAGCAGCTGGGGACACAGACAAGAAGCTTTCTTT
TRBV4-1	NA	NA	TRBJ2-5	CASSQAGYQETQYF	TGCGCCAGCAGCCAGGCGGGGTACCAAGAGACCCAGTACTTC
TRBV6-6	NA	NA	TRBJ1-5	CASSATGPERQPQHF	TGTGCCAGCAGCGCTACCGGACCCGAGCGGCAGCCCCAGCATTTT
TRBV19	TRBD1	NA	TRBJ1-5	CASSIGTGFQPQHF	TGTGCCAGTAGTATAGGGACAGGGTTTCAGCCCCAGCATTTT
TRBV6-1	NA	NA	TRBJ1-1	CASSEYRENTEAFF	TGTGCCAGCAGTGAATACAGGGAGAACACTGAAGCTTTCTTT
TRBV7-9	NA	NA	TRBJ2-7	CASSPGTYEQYF	TGTGCCAGCAGCCCGGGAACCTACGAGCAGTACTTC
TRBV2	NA	NA	TRBJ1-1	CASSSPNKNTEAFF	TGTGCCAGCAGTTCCCCGAACAAGAACACTGAAGCTTTCTTT
TRBV2	TRBD1	few	TRBJ2-3	CASSETGERTDTQYF	TGTGCCAGCAGTGAGACAGGGGAAAGGACAGATACGCAGTATTTT
TRBV4-1	NA	few	TRBJ1-6	CASSQGPSSYNSPLHF	TGCGCCAGCAGCCAAGGTCCGAGCTCCTATAATTCACCCCTCCACTTT
TRBV2	NA	NA	TRBJ1-5	CASSEGDQPQHF	TGTGCCAGCAGTGAAGGGGATCAGCCCCAGCATTTT
TRBV7-9	NA	few	TRBJ2-5	CASSSGSGESETQYF	TGTGCCAGCAGCTCGGGGTCCGGGGAGTCGGAGACCCAGTACTTC
TRBV15	TRBD1	NA	TRBJ2-1	CATRDREYNEQFF	TGTGCCACCAGGGACAGGGAATACAATGAGCAGTTCTTC
TRBV10-3	NA	NA	TRBJ1-1	CAISESIRVETEAFF	TGTGCCATCAGTGAGTCGATTCGTGTTGAGACTGAAGCTTTCTTT
TRBV4-2	TRBD1	few	TRBJ1-1	CASSGTGDTEAFF	TGTGCCAGCAGCGGGACAGGGGACACTGAAGCTTTCTTT
TRBV5-6	NA	NA	TRBJ2-5	CASSPDGEETQYF	TGTGCCAGCAGCCCGGATGGGGAGGAGACCCAGTACTTC
TRBV19	TRBD2	NA	TRBJ2-2	CASSIDLAGVKSVNTGELFF	TGTGCCAGTAGTATAGATCTAGCGGGAGTAAAAAGTGTGAACACCGGGGAGCTGTTTTTT
TRBV25-1	NA	NA	TRBJ1-2	CASSGRGYGYTF	TGTGCCAGCAGTGGACGGGGCTATGGCTACACCTTC
TRBV5-1	TRBD1	NA	TRBJ2-7	CASSLRTGETYEQYF	TGCGCCAGCAGCCTTCGGACAGGGGAAACCTACGAGCAGTACTTC
TRBV27	NA	NA	TRBJ1-4	CASGWSAYEKLFF	TGTGCCAGCGGATGGTCAGCTTATGAAAAACTGTTTTTT
TRBV19	TRBD2	NA	TRBJ2-7	CASSLGLAGAYEQYF	TGTGCCAGTAGTCTCGGACTAGCGGGAGCCTACGAGCAGTACTTC
TRBV7-8	TRBD1	NA	TRBJ2-1	CASSLAGAGGYNEQFF	TGTGCCAGCAGCTTAGCGGGGGCAGGGGGCTACAATGAGCAGTTCTTC
TRBV27	TRBD1	NA	TRBJ1-2	CASSPQGAVGYTF	TGTGCCAGCAGTCCGCAGGGGGCTGTAGGCTACACCTTC
TRBV5-5	NA	NA	TRBJ2-2	CASSLDLAGQPNTGELFF	TGTGCCAGCAGCTTGGATCTCGCCGGACAGCCGAACACCGGGGAGCTGTTTTTT
TRBV5-6	TRBD1	NA	TRBJ2-3	CASSGTGGEGTDTQYF	TGTGCCAGCAGCGGAACAGGGGGCGAGGGCACAGATACGCAGTATTTT
TRBV12-5	NA	NA	TRBJ2-7	CASALGGGAEQYF	TGTGCTAGTGCCCTAGGTGGGGGCGCCGAGCAGTACTTC
TRBV27	NA	NA	TRBJ2-7	CASSLQGLGYEQYF	TGTGCCAGCAGTTTACAGGGGCTGGGATACGAGCAGTACTTC
TRBV4-1	NA	NA	TRBJ2-7	CASSLYEFLDYEQYF	TGCGCCAGCAGCCTGTACGAGTTTCTCGACTACGAGCAGTACTTC
TRBV15	TRBD1	NA	TRBJ1-2	CATSSRQGRYTF	TGTGCCACCAGCAGTCGACAGGGGCGCTACACCTTC
TRBV7-3	NA	NA	TRBJ2-7	CASSPDASYEQYF	TGTGCCAGCAGCCCCGACGCCTCCTACGAGCAGTACTTC
TRBV5-1	NA	NA	TRBJ1-1	CASSLLQTWDTEAFF	TGCGCCAGCAGCTTGTTACAAACCTGGGACACTGAAGCTTTCTTT
TRBV4-1	NA	NA	TRBJ1-2	CASSQKLGGNGYTF	TGCGCCAGCAGCCAAAAACTAGGGGGGAATGGCTACACCTTC
TRBV9	TRBD1	NA	TRBJ2-1	CASSVGGGTGYNEQFF	TGTGCCAGCAGCGTAGGGGGCGGGACAGGGTACAATGAGCAGTTCTTC
TRBV7-8	NA	NA	TRBJ1-2	CASSLGRGDYGYTF	TGTGCCAGCAGCTTAGGGAGGGGTGACTATGGCTACACCTTC
TRBV7-9	TRBD1	NA	TRBJ2-7	CASSLPGQGAYEQYF	TGTGCCAGCAGCTTACCCGGACAGGGGGCCTACGAGCAGTACTTC
TRBV7-6	TRBD1	NA	TRBJ2-1	CASSSDRGAYNEQFF	TGTGCCAGCAGCTCGGACAGGGGAGCCTACAATGAGCAGTTCTTC
TRBV7-3	TRBD2	once	TRBJ2-2	CASSLLETSGRAANTGELFF	TGTGCCAGCAGCTTACTGGAGACTAGCGGGAGGGCCGCGAACACCGGGGAGCTGTTTTTT
TRBV7-6	NA	NA	TRBJ1-1	CASSSGLSGTEAFF	TGTGCCAGCAGCTCCGGACTGTCGGGGACTGAAGCTTTCTTT
TRBV5-6	NA	NA	TRBJ1-1	CASSLFAGHTEAFF	TGTGCCAGCAGCTTGTTCGCAGGGCACACTGAAGCTTTCTTT
TRBV7-2	NA	NA	TRBJ2-5	CASGLAGTGKTQYF	TGTGCCAGCGGCCTGGCCGGGACTGGAAAGACCCAGTACTTC
TRBV7-8	TRBD2	NA	TRBJ2-1	CASSLARVGGGASYNEQFF	TGTGCCAGCAGCTTAGCCAGGGTTGGCGGGGGGGCGTCCTACAATGAGCAGTTCTTC
TRBV13	TRBD1	NA	TRBJ1-2	CASSRPQLQGALGYTF	TGTGCCAGCAGCCGACCCCAACTCCAGGGGGCACTTGGCTACACCTTC
TRBV10-3	NA	NA	TRBJ2-1	CAISSTANEQFF	TGTGCCATCAGTTCCACTGCTAATGAGCAGTTCTTC